This TCR beta chain was sequenced for a study of cytomegalovirus exposure and HLA in healthy donors. General study results and limits: In most subjects, TCR beta sequences reportedly gave accurate predictions of HLA-A and HLA-B alleles. Of the V segments, some could not be distinguished, including TRBV6-2 and TRBV6-3, and were excluded. Later analysis identified 16,000 or so TCR beta sequences associated with HLA alleles, using a false discovery rate threshold of 0.05. Rarity marked most TCR sequences, yet some public TCRs occurred in many donors.

The PCR had 60 Vbeta and 13 Jbeta primers. The table came from immunoSEQ multiplex PCR; TCRdb's copy has only in-frame clones and leaves some out. Seen here are about 130,000 clones, around four fifths observed once, and the top ten hold 1.3% to 1.5%. CDR1 SGHAT and CDR2 FQDESV come from the germline V gene (reference sequence). The CDR3 spans 13 residues. V was trimmed by 5 bases and J by 1 base, leaving 8 bases between them. This clone has just a few counts. What it recognizes is unknown. Sequencing was performed on PBMCs. This clonotype originated in a female donor in good health and CMV-seronegative. The rearrangement joins TRBV11-1 to TRBJ1-1; D may be TRBD1 (6 bases). Here the CDR3 DNA reads TGTGCCAGCAGCCGGACAGAGAACACTGAAGCTTTCTTT. This codes for CASSRTENTEAFF.